Presented here are 6 T cell receptor beta chains from one specimen sequenced in a study of persistence of HIV-infected CD4 T cells. The stimulus was an HIV-1 Gag 15-mer peptide pool, 0.95 to 1 ug/peptide/mL. CD40L/CD69 double-negative CD45RO-high memory CD4+ T cells were collected. No antigen has been identified for these receptors. The immunoSEQ assay was version 4, run in survey mode. The method was immunoSEQ multiplex PCR; TCRdb's version includes in-frame clones alone and lacks a portion of them. The sample has 30,000 to 35,000 clones, 80% to 90% seen once. The material was CD4+ T cells sorted from PBMCs after roughly 18-hour stimulation, obtained from a patient who received antiretroviral therapy. Receptors were obtained from an adult woman with HIV who was CMV-seropositive.

The J gene is TRBJ1-2, the V gene TRBV7-9; a possible D gene is TRBD1 (5 bases). The CDR3 covers 13 residues. Germline V gene sequence: CDR1 SEHNR, CDR2 FQNEAQ (reference sequence). With 4 bases removed from V and 7 bases from J, the gap between germline ends came to 13 bases. CDR3 sequence (DNA): TGTGCCAGCAGCTCACGGGCAGGGATTGGCTACACCTTC. The encoded protein is CASSSRAGIGYTF. Looking up the rest from reference TRBV7-9 and TRBJ1-2 gives the full variable domain: DTGVSQNPRHKITKRGQNVTFRCDPISEHNRLYWYRQTLGQGPEFLTYFQNEAQLEKSRLLSDRFSAERPKGSFSTLEIQRTEQGDSAMYLCASSSRAGIGYTFGSGTRLTVV.

This chain links TRBV24-1 with TRBJ2-1; D ambiguous. The germline V gene encodes CDR1 KGHDR and CDR2 SFDVKD. Trimming left V 0 bases short and J 0 bases short, with 8 bases between. The CDR3 is 16 amino acids. The CDR3: CATSDLYTNSYNEQFF. DNA for the CDR3: TGTGCCACCAGTGATTTGTACACCAACTCCTACAATGAGCAGTTCTTC.

The DNA of the CDR3 is TGTGCCAGCAGCTTAGATGGGAGGGAAGGGCACTCAGAAGCTTTCTTT. Its protein is CASSLDGREGHSEAFF. This chain uses TRBV11-3 with TRBJ1-1; D remains ambiguous. Between the trimmed V and J ends, which lost 0 bases and 8 bases, there was a span of 19 bases. Germline values: CDR1 SGHNT, CDR2 YENEEA. The length of the CDR3 is 16 residues.

This clone turned up a few times. This chain connects TRBV4-3 to TRBJ2-3; D remains unclear. The CDR3 runs 13 residues. Germline V CDR1 and CDR2: LGHNA, YSLEER. Trimming pared 4 bases from V and 3 bases from J, leaving 8 bases between. CDR3 nucleotides: TGCGCCAGCAGCCTGGTAGGGACAGATACGCAGTATTTT. It specifies CASSLVGTDTQYF.

This clone was counted between two and nine times. The J gene is TRBJ2-3, the V gene TRBV28; a possible D gene is TRBD2 (5 bases). The CDR3 loop spans 13 amino acids. Germline V gives CDR1 MDHEN, CDR2 SYDVKM. Trimming shortened V by 2 bases and J by 8 bases, and 11 bases separated the two germline ends. The CDR3 bases are TGTGCCAGCAGTTTAGGTAGCGTACGTACGCAGTATTTT. It translates to CASSLGSVRTQYF.

The chain carries TRBV3-1 (or the pseudogene TRBV3-2) and TRBJ1-1; 7 bases fit TRBD1. This CDR3 region has 12 residues. CDR1 LGHDT and CDR2 YNNKEL come from the germline V gene (reference sequence). The ends lost 4 bases at V and 4 bases at J; junction bases unmatched: 0. The CDR3, as DNA: TGTGCCAGCAGCCCAGGGGGCACTGAAGCTTTCTTT. Protein: CASSPGGTEAFF.